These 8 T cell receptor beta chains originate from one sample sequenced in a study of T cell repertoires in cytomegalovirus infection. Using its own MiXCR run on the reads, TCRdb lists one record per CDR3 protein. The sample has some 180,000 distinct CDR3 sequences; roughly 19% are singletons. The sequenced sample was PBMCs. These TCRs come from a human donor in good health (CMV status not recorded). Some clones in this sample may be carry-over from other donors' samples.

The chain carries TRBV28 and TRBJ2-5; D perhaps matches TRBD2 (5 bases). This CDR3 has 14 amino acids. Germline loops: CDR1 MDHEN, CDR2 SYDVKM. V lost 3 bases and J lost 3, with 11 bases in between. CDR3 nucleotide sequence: TGTGCCAGCAGTTTCGTAGGAGGAGAAGAGACCCAGTACTTC. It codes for CASSFVGGEETQYF.

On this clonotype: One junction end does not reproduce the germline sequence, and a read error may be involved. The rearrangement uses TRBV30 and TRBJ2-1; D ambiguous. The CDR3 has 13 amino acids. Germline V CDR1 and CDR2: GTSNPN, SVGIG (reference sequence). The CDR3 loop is CAWSVQRSSEQVF. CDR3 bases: TGTGCCTGGAGTGTACAGAGGTCAAGTGAGCAGGTCTTC.

The CDR3 DNA follows: TGTGCCAGCCGGAGGGGTGAGGAGACTGAAGCTTTCTTT. Amino acids: CASRRGEETEAFF. This chain connects TRBV10-3 to TRBJ1-1; tentatively, D is TRBD1 (5 bases). The CDR3 runs 13 residues. The germline gives CDR1 ENHRY, CDR2 SYGVKD. The ends were cut back, 10 bases at V and 5 bases at J, with 17 bases in the middle.

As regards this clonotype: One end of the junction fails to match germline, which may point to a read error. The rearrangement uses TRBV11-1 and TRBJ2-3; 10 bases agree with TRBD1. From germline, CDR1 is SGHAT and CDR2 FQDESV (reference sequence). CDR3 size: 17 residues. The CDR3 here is CASSLGEGQGVTDRQYF. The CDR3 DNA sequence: TGTGCCAGCAGCTTAGGCGAAGGACAGGGGGTGACAGATAGGCAGTATTTT.

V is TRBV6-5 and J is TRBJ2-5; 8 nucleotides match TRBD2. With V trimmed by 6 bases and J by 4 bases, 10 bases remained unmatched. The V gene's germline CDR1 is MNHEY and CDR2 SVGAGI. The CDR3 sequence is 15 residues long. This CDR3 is CASSPTGGAGETQYF. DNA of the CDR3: TGTGCCAGCAGCCCCACCGGGGGGGCGGGAGAGACCCAGTACTTC.

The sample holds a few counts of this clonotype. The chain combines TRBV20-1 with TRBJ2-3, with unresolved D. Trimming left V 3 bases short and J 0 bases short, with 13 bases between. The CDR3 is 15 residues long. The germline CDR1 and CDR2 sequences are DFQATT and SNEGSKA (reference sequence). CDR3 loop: CSASALGLSTDTQYF. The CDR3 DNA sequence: TGCAGTGCTAGCGCGCTTGGCCTAAGCACAGATACGCAGTATTTT.

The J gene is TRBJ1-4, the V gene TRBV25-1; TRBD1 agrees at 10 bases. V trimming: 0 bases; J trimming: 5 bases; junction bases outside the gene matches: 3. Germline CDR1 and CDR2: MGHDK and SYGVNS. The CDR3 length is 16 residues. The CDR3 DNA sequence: TGTGCCAGCAGTGAATACGAGGACAGGGGGAATGAAAAACTGTTTTTT. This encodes CASSEYEDRGNEKLFF.

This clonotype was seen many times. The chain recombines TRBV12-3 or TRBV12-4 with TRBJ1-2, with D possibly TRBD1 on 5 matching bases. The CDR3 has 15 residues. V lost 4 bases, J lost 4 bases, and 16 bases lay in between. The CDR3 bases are TGTGCCAGCAGTTACGCCACGGGACCGAGCTATGGCTACACCTTC. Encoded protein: CASSYATGPSYGYTF.